This T cell receptor beta chain was recorded in a study of blood T cell repertoires in COVID-19 (dated by TCRdb to between 2020 and 2021). For the wider study: Samples covering the acute and convalescent phases of COVID-19 were provided by collaborators in the United States, Italy and Spain. The material from the prospective study consisted of cDNA or gDNA derived from T cells, B-cell-depleted T cells, or PBMCs. Subjects who had been exposed to COVID-19, were actively infected with it, or had recovered from it provided the deeply sampled blood TCRbeta repertoires that made up the dataset. The repertoires were released in a freely available public database intended as a resource for research on the immune response to SARS-CoV-2. The samples were drawn from the first 160 participants of the ongoing ImmuneRACE study and from roughly 1,300 subjects provided by 6 global collaborators. The sample metadata nearly always contained a de-identified subject ID, COVID-19 status, age in years and sex. HLA class I and class II types, where available, came from metadata supplied by the sample provider rather than from assay-based typing.

Concerning this clone itself: Its antigen specificity is not known. Base quality data are lacking; no much larger clone is found one base away.

For CDR1 and CDR2, the germline V gene lists ENHRY and SYGVKD. V is clipped by 5 bases and J by 10 bases, and the sequence between their germline boundaries is 15 bases long. Reading from cysteine to phenylalanine, the CDR3 counts 13 amino acids. Only the CDR3 region is kept as DNA, spanning 39 bases read in frame from base 1. TCRbeta CDR3 regions were amplified from genomic DNA by means of the immunoSEQ Assay, a bias-controlled multiplex PCR. Per the authors' processing: Within the assay, amplification of reference gene primers was used to estimate how many nucleated cells each sample contained. To quantify the absolute abundance of each unique TCRbeta CDR3 rearrangement, sequence reads were collapsed and filtered. For each sample, productive Simpson clonality was calculated as the square root of Simpson's diversity index over productive rearrangements. Not all clones reach the TCRdb copy of this immuneACCESS table, which keeps in-frame sequences only. Checked studies attribute under half of the gap to unresolved V genes and leave the rest unexplained. V and J calls and clone size are given by that table; D and trimming were obtained from the DNA. For this sample there are about 200,000 clones; 80% to 90% appear just once. The ten biggest clones cover 3% to 4.5% of the sample.

In the prospective study, participants were about 18 to 95 years old, resided in about two dozen geographic areas of the United States, and were enrolled through a virtual design. In the prospective study, participants were assigned to cohorts based on the clinical history participants reported in a screening survey and a study questionnaire. Mobile phlebotomists in the prospective study collected whole blood, serum and a nasopharyngeal or oropharyngeal swab from every participant. Prospective study participants could optionally give additional blood draws and questionnaires over an approximately two-month period. Before DNA extraction, prospective study blood samples were shipped either frozen or at room temperature. The study at large found these results: The quantity of clinical and demographic metadata differed by source and by participant and was supplied without curation.

The specimen sequenced was PBMCs or T cells enriched from blood (not recorded which). The V and J segments used are TRBV10-3 and TRBJ2-1, with no confidently assigned D gene. This receptor was identified in a woman between 35 and 50 years old with acute COVID-19. The DNA reads as follows: TGTGCCATCAGTCTCTATAGTTCTGAGGAGCAGTTCTTC. It translates to CAISLYSSEEQFF.